The TCR beta chain under discussion was sequenced for a study of T cell responses to AZD1222 COVID-19 vaccine. At the level of the study: Second-dose intervals of approximately 4 or approximately 12 weeks were pooled. Whole-study results and caveats: Vaccine-related CD4 TCRs covered spike, predominating at 160-218 and 743-854. Of spike-specific TCRs, nearly half reportedly target regions left unmutated in variants. The donors showed a predominance of white British ancestry and of females, with possible underestimation of clonal diversity.

This CDR3 spans 12 amino acids. Germline V gene sequence: CDR1 LGHDT, CDR2 YNNKEL (reference sequence). The V gene lost 3 bases and the J gene lost 5 bases, with 8 bases spanning the gap. About this clone: Its target is unknown.

Assay: immunoSEQ multiplex PCR; the TCRdb copy retains only in-frame clones and omits some. There are 120,000 to 150,000 clones in the sample; 88% occur only once, and around 16% lies in the top ten. Sequenced here: peripheral blood, sampled on day 0 of AZD1222 vaccination. This sequence originates from an adult in good health. The V call is TRBV3-1 (or the pseudogene TRBV3-2), the J call TRBJ2-7; D is possibly TRBD2 (5 bases). DNA of the CDR3: TGTGCCAGCAGCCAGGGAGCCCACGAGCAGTACTTC. The encoded protein is CASSQGAHEQYF.